The entry below describes one TCR beta chain. Antigen specificity is unknown. No DNA is given; TCRdb re-called the 5' RACE reads and lists each CDR3 protein once. The listing contains about 460,000 distinct CDR3 sequences. The data were taken from a study of T cells expressing NK-cell markers. Study as a whole: TCR beta repertoires came from sorted CD3+CD56+NKG2C+, CD3+CD56+NKG2C- and CD3+CD56-NKG2C+ T cells. Seven of the eight sequenced donors were HCMV-seropositive; one was seronegative.

The study, taken as a whole, reports: The study found these clonotypes also leading the CD3+CD56-NKG2C+ fraction in a handful of donors.

This TCR derives from a woman aged 50 to 60 in good health. Sequences were obtained from blood T cells: a sorted CD56 or NKG2C T cell subset, CD4+ or CD8+ T cells, or bulk PBMC T cells (not recorded which).

The CDR3 loop reads CSVHRGVRGNTEAFF. This chain connects TRBV29-1 to TRBJ1-1; without DNA, the TCRdb call of TRBD1 cannot be checked. The CDR3 runs to 15 residues. Looked up from germline, CDR1 is SQVTM and CDR2 is ANQGSEA.